This TCR beta chain originates from a study of OX40 agonist ivuxolimab in advanced cancers. The study's findings and limits: Part of the nonresponder group also had normalized T-cell clonal expansion that was low. Doses of 0.1 to 3.0 mg/kg were accompanied by clonal expansion of CD4+ and CD8+ blood T cells by week 6.

Sampling times: baseline, cycle 4 day 1, cycle 7 day 1. Measured with immunoSEQ multiplex PCR; TCRdb has only the in-frame clones, and not every one. This table has 68,000 or so clones, around four fifths appearing once. On this clone: Its antigen is still unknown.

This CDR3 region has 19 residues. Germline-derived CDR1 and CDR2 are SNHLY and FYNNEI. V shed 7 bases, J shed 0 bases, and the junction held 17 bases outside the gene matches. V and J are TRBV2 and TRBJ2-3, with TRBD2 identical over 9 bases. This specimen was CD4+ or CD8+ T cells sorted from blood, taken in a trial of the OX40 agonist ivuxolimab. The sequence came from an adult with an advanced solid tumor such as melanoma, head and neck, liver or kidney cancer. CDR3 residues: CASIIASGEFTLSTDTQYF. The CDR3 coding sequence is TGTGCCAGCATCATCGCTAGCGGGGAATTTACGCTCAGCACAGATACGCAGTATTTT.